The present T cell receptor beta chain was sequenced within a study of blood T cell repertoires in COVID-19. Study summary: Nucleic acid was either cDNA or gDNA, and it came from T cells, B-cell-depleted T cells, or PBMCs.

Some clones are missing from TCRdb's copy, which holds only in-frame ones; the method was immunoSEQ multiplex PCR. The sample includes about 150,000 clones, 78% of them seen just once. The sequence was collected from a man older than 75 with acute or convalescent COVID-19. The sequenced sample consisted of peripheral blood.

The CDR3 nucleotides are TGTGCCAGCAGCGAGAATGAAAAACTGTTTTTT. It encodes CASSENEKLFF. The gene calls are TRBV7-9 and TRBJ1-4; the D is unclear. This CDR3 region has 11 residues. Trimming removed 5 bases at V and 5 bases at J, with 3 bases between. Germline V gene sequence: CDR1 SEHNR, CDR2 FQNEAQ (reference sequence).